This note documents a single T cell receptor beta chain sequence. What it recognizes is unknown. This sample was taken from a study of T cell repertoires in cytomegalovirus infection. Across the study: Well-studied HLA-B-restricted CMV epitopes were used in the study alongside recently identified HLA-C-restricted ones. Both a matching HLA type and CMV infection were indicated by public TCR beta signatures. Study-level points and caveats: The response measured ex vivo was dominated by TCR beta clonotypes (HLA-C-restricted and CMV-specific). Totalled public TCR beta family frequency picked out people who carried CMV plus the relevant HLA.

TCRdb redid the calling of the reads with MiXCR, one entry per CDR3 protein. The sample has approximately 120,000 distinct CDR3 sequences, roughly a third seen once. The CDR3 covers 15 residues. Trimming removed 4 bases at V and 6 bases at J, with 16 bases between. The V gene's germline CDR1 is SGDLS and CDR2 YYNGEE. The receptor comes from a human donor in good health (CMV status not recorded). Some clones in this sample may be carry-over from other donors' samples. The specimen comprised CD8+ T cells from cultured PBMCs, sampled from culture after CMV antigen stimulation. This chain connects TRBV9 to TRBJ1-4; perhaps TRBD1 as D (5 bases). As DNA, the CDR3 is TGTGCCAGCAGCAAATCGTGGGGGAAGGATGAAAAACTGTTTTTT. Translation: CASSKSWGKDEKLFF.